Following are 9 T cell receptor beta chains from one sample sequenced in a study of blood T cell repertoires in COVID-19 (dated by TCRdb to 2019 to 2021). Library generation was performed with the immunoSEQ multiplex PCR assay. The clones in this table, taken by TCRdb from immuneACCESS, are in-frame only. Not every clone is retained; where verified, under half of the shortfall comes from an unresolved V gene, and the cause of the rest is unknown. A total of a few hundred thousand clones appear in this sample, under 90% of them only once. The top ten hold less than 3.5% of the sample. Material: PBMCs or T cells enriched from blood (not recorded which). The receptors come from a woman aged 45-59 years who had been exposed to COVID-19.

The sample holds a few counts of this clone. CDR3 region: CASSLREGDSPLHF. CDR3 nucleotide sequence: TGTGCCAGCAGCCTAAGGGAGGGGGATTCACCCCTCCACTTT. The V gene is TRBV27, the J gene TRBJ1-6; maybe TRBD1 (6 bases). Per the germline V gene, CDR1 is MNHEY and CDR2 is SMNVEV (reference sequence). The CDR3 contains 14 residues. The V end was cut by 6 bases, the J end by 8 bases, with 14 bases between.

This clone was seen once. The V gene is TRBV9, the J gene TRBJ2-3; D is unresolved. Germline CDR1 SGDLS, CDR2 YYNGEE. This CDR3 has 13 amino acids. The V gene lost 4 bases and the J gene lost 11 bases, with 17 bases spanning the gap. The CDR3 sequence: CASSPLGGSGQYF. The CDR3 region has the DNA TGTGCCAGCAGCCCCCTCGGCGGAAGTGGGCAGTATTTT. The variable domain in full, completed from reference TRBV9 and TRBJ2-3, reads DSGVTQTPKHLITATGQRVTLRCSPRSGDLSVYWYQQSLDQGLQFLIQYYNGEERAKGNILERFSAQQFPDLHSELNLSSLELGDSALYFCASSPLGGSGQYFGPGTRLTVL.

This chain uses TRBV20-1 with TRBJ1-1, with TRBD1 identical over 7 bases. This CDR3 is 13 amino acids long. Looked up from germline, CDR1 is DFQATT and CDR2 is SNEGSKA (reference sequence). V gave up 3 bases and J gave up 4 bases; unmatched junction bases: 5. Here the CDR3 reads CSASPDRATEAFF. The CDR3 nucleotides read TGCAGTGCTAGTCCCGACAGGGCCACTGAAGCTTTCTTT.

This chain links TRBV19 with TRBJ2-7; D possibly corresponds to TRBD1 (5 bases). Trimming shortened V by 5 bases and J by 6 bases, and 8 bases separated the two germline ends. From germline, CDR1 is LNHDA and CDR2 SQIVND (reference sequence). The CDR3 runs 11 residues. For the CDR3, the DNA is TGTGCCAGTAGTCGAGACAGCGAGCAGTACTTC. Translation: CASSRDSEQYF.

This clone has just a few counts. The chain joins TRBV5-6 to TRBJ1-4; no firm D call. The CDR3 extends over 15 amino acids. The V end lost 4 bases, the J end lost 0 bases, and 10 bases lay between the germline ends. The V gene's germline CDR1 is SGHDT and CDR2 YYEEEE. CDR3 DNA sequence: TGTGCCAGCAGCACTTCAGGTCCAACTAATGAAAAACTGTTTTTT. It is translated as CASSTSGPTNEKLFF.

This clone was seen once. This chain uses TRBV18 with TRBJ1-1, with 11 bases lining up with TRBD1. CDR1 KGHSH and CDR2 LQKENI come from the germline V gene. This CDR3 spans 16 amino acids. V lost 2 bases, J lost 5 bases, and 7 bases stayed unmatched. CDR3 bases: TGTGCCAGCTCACCAACGGGGACAGGGGGTTGGACTGAAGCTTTCTTT. It specifies CASSPTGTGGWTEAFF.

The chain's CDR3 is CASSQDFAGGIGYTF. Here the CDR3 DNA reads TGTGCCAGCAGCCAAGATTTTGCAGGGGGGATTGGCTACACCTTC. The chain has TRBV3-1 (or the pseudogene TRBV3-2) and TRBJ1-2; TRBD1 matches 7 bases. This CDR3 region has 15 residues. CDR1 and CDR2 from the germline V gene are LGHDT and YNNKEL (reference sequence). With 0 bases clipped from V and 7 bases from J, the junction kept 8 bases outside the gene matches.

The genes are TRBV7-2 and TRBJ2-7, with a tentative D call TRBD2 (5 bases). Trimming pared 4 bases from V and 4 bases from J, leaving 14 bases between. Germline values: CDR1 SGHTA, CDR2 FQGNSA. This CDR3 contains 14 residues. CDR3 residues: CASSSRQEAYEQYF. As DNA, the CDR3 is TGTGCCAGCAGCTCCCGGCAGGAGGCGTACGAGCAGTACTTC.

The J gene is TRBJ1-2, the V gene TRBV3-1 (or the pseudogene TRBV3-2); D perhaps matches TRBD1 (5 bases). The germline V and J ends were trimmed by 0 bases and 2 bases, with 13 bases remaining between them. The V gene's germline CDR1 is LGHDT and CDR2 YNNKEL (reference sequence). The CDR3 has 16 residues. The chain's CDR3 is CASSQDAGGTNYGYTF. The CDR3 DNA reads as TGTGCCAGCAGCCAAGATGCCGGCGGGACCAACTATGGCTACACCTTC.